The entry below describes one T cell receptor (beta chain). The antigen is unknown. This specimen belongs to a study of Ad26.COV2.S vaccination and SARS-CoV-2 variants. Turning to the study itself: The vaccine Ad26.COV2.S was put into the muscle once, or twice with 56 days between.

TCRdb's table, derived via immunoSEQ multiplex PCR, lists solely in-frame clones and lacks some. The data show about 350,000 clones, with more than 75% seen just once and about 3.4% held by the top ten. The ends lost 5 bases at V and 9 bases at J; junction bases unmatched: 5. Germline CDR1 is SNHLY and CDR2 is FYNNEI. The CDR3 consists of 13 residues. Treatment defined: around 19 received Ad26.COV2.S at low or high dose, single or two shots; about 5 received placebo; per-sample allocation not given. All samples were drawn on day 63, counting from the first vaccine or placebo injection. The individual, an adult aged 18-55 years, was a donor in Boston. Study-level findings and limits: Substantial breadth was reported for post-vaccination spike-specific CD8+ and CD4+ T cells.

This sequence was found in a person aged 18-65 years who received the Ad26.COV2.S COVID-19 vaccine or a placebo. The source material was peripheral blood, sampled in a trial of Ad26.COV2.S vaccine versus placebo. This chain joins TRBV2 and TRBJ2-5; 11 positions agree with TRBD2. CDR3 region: CASSSGLAAAQYF. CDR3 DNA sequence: TGTGCCAGCAGTTCGGGACTAGCGGCAGCCCAGTACTTC.